This is a list of T cell receptor beta chains from one sample in a study of blood T cell repertoires in COVID-19. Sequenced by immunoSEQ multiplex PCR; TCRdb stores in-frame clones only, minus some. Among 650,000 to 800,000 clones listed, 70% to 90% were seen once. The specimen was peripheral blood. These receptors all stem from a woman younger than 30 with acute or convalescent COVID-19. The CDR3 runs from the conserved cysteine through the conserved F or W. Fields, in order: J gene, clone size, D gene, V gene, CDR3 protein, CDR3 DNA. The D gene is left open where the match is weak. Clone size is stated in some rows and not others, as once, few, many or a class when expanded.

TRBJ2-1 - TRBD1 TRBV29-1 CSAQGATTRNEQFF TGCAGCGCACAGGGGGCAACTACGCGCAATGAGCAGTTCTTC
TRBJ2-1 - - TRBV7-8 CASRPLAASYNEQFF TGTGCCAGCAGACCCTTAGCGGCCTCCTACAATGAGCAGTTCTTC
TRBJ1-2 - - TRBV29-1 CSVGGPYGYTF TGCAGCGTTGGAGGGCCCTATGGCTACACCTTC
TRBJ1-4 - - TRBV2 CASSLGPNEKLFF TGTGCCAGCAGTCTTGGCCCGAATGAAAAACTGTTTTTT
TRBJ2-3 - TRBD2 TRBV7-2 CASSSRLAGGTDTQYF TGTGCCAGCAGTTCTCGACTAGCGGGGGGCACAGATACGCAGTATTTT
TRBJ1-1 - - TRBV6-5 CASSPEATGRIGGFF TGTGCCAGCAGTCCCGAGGCGACCGGGCGAATCGGGGGTTTCTTT
TRBJ2-2 once - TRBV9 CASSVGWAVNTGELFF TGTGCCAGCAGCGTAGGATGGGCTGTGAACACCGGGGAGCTGTTTTTT
TRBJ1-2 once TRBD1 TRBV4-1 CASSQEEQGEGYGYTF TGCGCCAGCAGCCAAGAAGAACAGGGGGAAGGCTATGGCTACACCTTC
TRBJ2-2 - - TRBV27 CASSLGTTNTGELFF TGTGCCAGCAGTTTAGGGACAACGAACACCGGGGAGCTGTTTTTT
TRBJ2-7 - - TRBV4-3 CASSQVQGYEQYF TGCGCCAGCAGCCAGGTACAGGGCTACGAGCAGTACTTC
TRBJ1-4 - - TRBV21-1 CASGYGTGAEKLFF TGTGCCAGCGGTTACGGGACAGGTGCTGAAAAACTGTTTTTT
TRBJ1-5 - TRBD1 TRBV19 CASSRGQGDGNQPQHF TGTGCCAGTAGTAGGGGACAGGGTGATGGCAATCAGCCCCAGCATTTT
TRBJ1-1 - - TRBV11-2 CATSGHLNTEAFF TGTGCCACCTCGGGACACCTGAACACTGAAGCTTTCTTT
TRBJ1-5 few TRBD1 TRBV28 CASRTAGGSQPQHF TGTGCCAGCAGGACCGCAGGGGGTAGCCAGCCCCAGCATTTT
TRBJ2-1 - - TRBV7-2 CASSLHRDPNEQFF TGTGCCAGCAGCTTGCACAGGGATCCCAATGAGCAGTTCTTC
TRBJ2-3 - - TRBV4-2 CASSLWADTDTQYF TGTGCCAGCAGCCTCTGGGCCGATACAGATACGCAGTATTTT
TRBJ2-5 - TRBD2 TRBV19 CASSRTSGGPPQETQYF TGTGCCAGTAGTAGGACTAGCGGGGGCCCCCCCCAAGAGACCCAGTACTTC
TRBJ2-1 - TRBD1 TRBV24-1 CATSDFRSRGQGDSNNEQFF TGTGCCACCAGTGATTTTCGGTCGAGGGGACAGGGTGATTCAAACAATGAGCAGTTCTTC
TRBJ2-6 - - TRBV15 CATRGQWVQGLSGANVLTF TGTGCCACCAGGGGACAATGGGTTCAGGGATTATCTGGGGCCAACGTCCTGACTTTC
TRBJ1-2 - - TRBV6-5 CASSYSRGGYGYTF TGTGCCAGCAGTTACTCGAGGGGAGGCTATGGCTACACCTTC
TRBJ1-1 - - TRBV4-1 CASSQGRGSEAFF TGCGCCAGCAGCCAAGGGCGCGGCTCTGAAGCTTTCTTT
TRBJ1-2 - - TRBV27 CASSPLGPGGYTF TGTGCCAGCAGTCCCCTTGGTCCAGGGGGCTACACCTTC
TRBJ1-5 - TRBD1 TRBV11-2 CASGQGMSQPQHF TGTGCCAGCGGACAGGGAATGAGTCAGCCCCAGCATTTT
TRBJ2-2 - TRBD2 TRBV19 CASSTSGGNTGELFF TGTGCCAGTAGTACAAGCGGGGGAAACACCGGGGAGCTGTTTTTT
TRBJ1-4 once - TRBV4-1 CASSQVDTYEKLFF TGCGCCAGCAGCCAAGTGGACACGTATGAAAAACTGTTTTTT
TRBJ2-3 once - TRBV7-6 CASSHRATRTDTQYF TGTGCCAGCAGCCACAGGGCCACACGCACAGATACGCAGTATTTT
TRBJ2-7 - - TRBV5-1 CASSLGAPNSYEQYF TGCGCCAGCAGCCTAGGAGCACCTAACTCCTACGAGCAGTACTTC
TRBJ1-4 few - TRBV5-4 CASSHSDTRNEKLFF TGTGCCAGCAGCCACTCGGACACTCGGAATGAAAAACTGTTTTTT
TRBJ2-2 - - TRBV9 CASSANTGELFF TGTGCCAGCAGCGCAAACACCGGGGAGCTGTTTTTT